This T cell receptor (beta chain) was captured by sequencing in a study of CD8 T cells in ankylosing spondylitis. Overall study findings and caveats: The authors found the disease-linked clones to be CD8+ and relatively rare in peripheral blood. Matched synovial fluid from ankylosing spondylitis patients was reported to be enriched for disease-linked clones. One TCR beta motif, made up of seven to nine highly homologous variants, appeared characteristic of ankylosing spondylitis blood.

As concerns this clonotype: Its target is unknown.

TCRdb used MiXCR to reprocess the 5' RACE reads, holding one entry per CDR3 protein. This sample yields 500,000 to 550,000 distinct CDR3 sequences, of which roughly 13% are seen a single time; almost 7% belongs to the top ten. CDR3 length: 15 residues. V lost 1 base to trimming and J lost 1 base, with 11 bases between them. Germline CDR1 is SGDLS and CDR2 is YYNGEE. The material sequenced was blood, either unsorted or a sorted T cell fraction (not recorded which). This sequence originates from a male donor with ankylosing spondylitis. V is TRBV9 and J is TRBJ2-5; no clear D gene. In nucleotides, the CDR3 is TGTGCCAGCAGCGTAAGCCCCACTCTCCAAGAGACCCAGTACTTC. This sequence encodes CASSVSPTLQETQYF.